The present T cell receptor beta chain was sequenced within a study of PD-L1 blockade in urothelial cancer. About the research overall: After treatment start, blood was analyzed at 3 weeks (second dose) and at 6 weeks. Blood yielded a median of about 150,000 T cells per sample. Study-wide points: Lower than median blood TCR clonality before treatment predicted better survival.

As to this clone: Its specificity is not known.

A spike-in of synthetic TCR analog templates was added to each PCR. Using immunoSEQ multiplex PCR, the repertoire was profiled, and TCRdb retains in-frame clones only, with some absent. Altogether approximately 26,000 clones are present, 65% to 90% being singletons, with the ten largest covering approximately 31%. Germline CDR1 is GTSNPN and CDR2 is SVGIG (reference sequence). The CDR3 loop spans 12 amino acids. The germline V and J ends were trimmed by 1 base and 7 bases, with 5 bases remaining between them. This TCR was recovered from a man in his 60s with urothelial cancer. The starting material was PBMCs, obtained around atezolizumab (anti-PD-L1) treatment. The chain carries TRBV30 and TRBJ1-6, with D possibly matching TRBD1 (5 bases). The CDR3 loop is CAWSAGNSPLHF. In DNA form, the CDR3 reads TGTGCCTGGAGTGCAGGGAATTCACCCCTCCACTTT.